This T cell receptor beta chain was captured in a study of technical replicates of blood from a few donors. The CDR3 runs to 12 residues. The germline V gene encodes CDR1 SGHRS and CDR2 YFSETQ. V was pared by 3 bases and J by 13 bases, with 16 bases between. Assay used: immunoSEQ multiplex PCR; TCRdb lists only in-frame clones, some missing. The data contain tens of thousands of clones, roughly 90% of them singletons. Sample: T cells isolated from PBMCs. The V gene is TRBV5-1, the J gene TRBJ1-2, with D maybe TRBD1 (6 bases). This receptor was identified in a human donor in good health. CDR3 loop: CASSSNRDHSTF. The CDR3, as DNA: TGCGCCAGCAGCTCCAACAGGGATCACTCCACCTTC. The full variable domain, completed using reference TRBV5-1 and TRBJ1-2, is KAGVTQTPRYLIKTRGQQVTLSCSPISGHRSVSWYQQTPGQGLQFLFEYFSETQRNKGNFPGRFSGRQFSNSRSEMNVSTLELGDSALYLCASSSNRDHSTFGSGTRLTVV.